One sample yielded the 15 T cell receptor beta chains listed below, sequenced in a study of cytomegalovirus exposure and HLA in healthy donors. PCR employed 60 Vbeta and 13 Jbeta primers. Sequencing was performed with immunoSEQ multiplex PCR; in TCRdb, only in-frame clones are kept and a portion is missing. The profile shows approximately 150,000 clones, roughly 89% of them singletons. The sample comprised PBMCs. These receptors were taken from a woman aged 30 to 39 in good health and CMV-seronegative.

In this sample, this clone turned up a few times. The chain uses TRBV20-1 and TRBJ2-2, with D perhaps TRBD2 (5 bases). Germline V gene sequence: CDR1 DFQATT, CDR2 SNEGSKA (reference sequence). This CDR3 region has 11 residues. The V end was cut by 5 bases, the J end by 8 bases, with 9 bases between. CDR3 sequence (DNA): TGCAGTGCTCGCCGGGGAGGGGAGCTGTTTTTT. This codes for CSARRGGELFF.

The chain links TRBV4-1 to TRBJ1-6; 9 nucleotides match TRBD1. Germline values: CDR1 MGHRA, CDR2 YSYEKL. Trimming took 6 bases from V and 10 from J; bases not matched to a gene: 16. CDR3 length: 17 amino acids. CDR3 in DNA: TGCGCCAGCAGACATCCGGGACAGGGATTTCAAAGGTCACCCCTCCACTTT. Encoded protein: CASRHPGQGFQRSPLHF.

The gene calls are TRBV13 and TRBJ1-1; D possibly corresponds to TRBD1 (5 bases). Per germline, CDR1 PRHDT and CDR2 FYEKMQ (reference sequence). The CDR3 is 15 amino acids. V shed 4 bases and J shed 8 bases, with 20 bases lying between them. The CDR3 coding sequence is TGTGCCAGCAGCTATGGGGGGAGCGGAGCCCGGGAAGCTTTCTTT. This encodes CASSYGGSGAREAFF.

The V gene is TRBV7-8, the J gene TRBJ2-3; 15 nucleotides match TRBD2. Losses at the gene ends were 5 bases for V and 6 bases for J; bases not matched to a gene: 9. Germline loops: CDR1 SGHVS, CDR2 FQNEAQ. This CDR3 region has 17 residues. CDR3 region: CASSSGLAGGYEDTQYF. CDR3 sequence (DNA): TGTGCCAGCAGCAGCGGACTAGCGGGGGGGTATGAGGATACGCAGTATTTT.

The V and J genes are TRBV19 and TRBJ2-6; unclear D gene. V was cut by 5 bases and J by 0 bases, with 8 bases left in between. Germline CDR1 reads LNHDA; CDR2 reads SQIVND (reference sequence). This CDR3 comprises 15 residues. CDR3 bases: TGTGCCAGTAGTGTCAGGCTCTCTGGGGCCAACGTCCTGACTTTC. Its translation: CASSVRLSGANVLTF.

This clone was counted ten times or more. This chain uses TRBV6-1 with TRBJ1-6; D gene uncertain. V was trimmed by 2 bases and J by 7 bases, leaving 6 bases between them. The CDR3 consists of 13 residues. Germline V gene data show CDR1 as MNHNS and CDR2 as SASEGT. CDR3 region: CASSETENSPLHF. The CDR3 nucleotides read TGTGCCAGCAGTGAAACGGAGAATTCACCCCTCCACTTT.

The chain recombines TRBV5-4 with TRBJ1-2; the D gene is possibly TRBD1 (5 bases). CDR1 SGHNT and CDR2 YYREEE come from the germline V gene (reference sequence). The CDR3 runs to 17 residues. V dropped 2 bases and J dropped 0 bases, with 17 bases sitting between them. The CDR3 loop is CASSFLHRQRANYGYTF. In nucleotides, the CDR3 is TGTGCCAGCAGCTTTTTGCACCGACAGAGAGCTAACTATGGCTACACCTTC.

The gene calls are TRBV5-1 and TRBJ2-3; TRBD1 aligns across 11 bases. J was trimmed by 1 base and V by 9 bases; bases with no gene match: 7. This CDR3 comprises 15 residues. CDR1 is SGHRS and CDR2 is YFSETQ in the germline V gene. Here the CDR3 DNA reads TGCGCCACCGGACAGGGGGCGCCGGGCACAGATACGCAGTATTTT. Translating gives CATGQGAPGTDTQYF.

The chain has TRBV28 and TRBJ2-2; 12 bases are shared with TRBD1. Germline CDR1 reads MDHEN; CDR2 reads SYDVKM. This CDR3 has 17 residues. With 2 bases clipped from V and 6 bases from J, the junction kept 7 bases outside the gene matches. CDR3 protein: CASSLPRDRGRAGELFF. The CDR3, as DNA: TGTGCCAGCAGTTTACCCCGGGACAGGGGGCGCGCCGGGGAGCTGTTTTTT.

A few counts support this clone. The J gene is TRBJ1-3, the V gene TRBV7-9, with D uncertain. The germline V and J ends were trimmed by 7 bases and 0 bases, with 10 bases remaining between them. Germline CDR1 and CDR2: SEHNR and FQNEAQ (reference sequence). This CDR3 region has 14 residues. This CDR3 is CASTEQSSGNTIYF. The DNA for the CDR3 is TGTGCCAGCACCGAACAGAGCTCTGGAAACACCATATATTTT.

The chain couples TRBV23-1 to TRBJ1-2; tentatively, D is TRBD1 (6 bases). TRBV23-1 is an ORF for which the function is uncertain. This CDR3 comprises 12 residues. V was shortened by 8 bases and J by 2 bases, with 9 bases between the two germline ends. CDR3 loop: CASQTGNYGYTF. CDR3 sequence (DNA): TGCGCCAGCCAAACAGGGAACTATGGCTACACCTTC.

The CDR3 coding sequence is TGTGCCAGCAGCTTACACTACGAGCAGTACTTC. Protein: CASSLHYEQYF. V gene TRBV7-6 combines with J gene TRBJ2-7; D is uncertain. V dropped 2 bases and J dropped 3 bases, with 2 bases sitting between them. The CDR3 extends over 11 amino acids. Germline values: CDR1 SGHVS, CDR2 FNYEAQ.

The chain links TRBV4-1 to TRBJ1-2; 9 positions agree with TRBD1. Germline-derived CDR1 and CDR2 are MGHRA and YSYEKL. The trim removed 0 bases at V and 3 bases at J, leaving 8 bases unmatched. The CDR3 contains 17 residues. The CDR3 loop is CASSQDLLGQGHYGYTF. In nucleotides, the CDR3 is TGCGCCAGCAGCCAAGACCTGCTGGGACAGGGACACTATGGCTACACCTTC.

Note on this clone: The sample contains more than one DNA sequence encoding this CDR3. V usage is TRBV5-1 and J usage is TRBJ1-1; maybe TRBD1 (6 bases). Germline V gives CDR1 SGHRS, CDR2 YFSETQ. Trimming took 1 base from V and 4 from J, leaving 8 bases between them. The CDR3 loop spans 13 amino acids. The CDR3 DNA sequence: TGCGCCAGCAGCTTGCTAGGGGGCACTGAAGCTTTCTTT. Its translation: CASSLLGGTEAFF.

This clone appeared a few times. J is TRBJ2-2 and V is TRBV4-1; 9 nucleotides match TRBD2. This CDR3 is built from 15 residues. The germline V gene has CDR1 MGHRA and CDR2 YSYEKL. V shed 2 bases and J 5 bases; nucleotides not matched to a gene: 3. The CDR3 loop is CASSQSLAGTGELFF. DNA for the CDR3: TGCGCCAGCAGCCAATCTCTAGCGGGGACCGGGGAGCTGTTTTTT.